These 28 T cell receptor beta chains came from one sample sequenced in a study of blood T cells in healthy people across ages. A second PCR, run for about 7 to 12 cycles, used a sample-barcoded 5' primer plus a J-beta primer mix. A single record per CDR3 protein comes from TCRdb applying MiXCR to the 5' RACE reads. The sample includes around 970,000 distinct CDR3 sequences, 51% of them seen just once. Sample: blood. These receptors were collected from an older woman in good health.

The rearrangement joins TRBV5-1 to TRBJ2-7; TRBD2 matches 8 bases. The CDR3 runs 14 residues. V dropped 10 bases and J dropped 4; count of bases not matched to a gene: 13. Germline CDR1 SGHRS, CDR2 YFSETQ. The CDR3 bases are TGCGCCGGACCGAGACGGGAGGGCAGGTACGAGCAGTACTTC. Translating it yields CAGPRREGRYEQYF.

V usage is TRBV30 and J usage is TRBJ2-3, with TRBD2 as a possible D gene (5 bases). There are 13 residues in the CDR3. V was clipped by 3 bases and J by 1 base, with 8 bases between them. The germline CDR1 and CDR2 sequences are GTSNPN and SVGIG (reference sequence). CDR3 bases: TGTGCCTGGAGGCCGAGGGGCACAGATACGCAGTATTTT. Translating gives CAWRPRGTDTQYF. The full variable domain, with the rest looked up from reference TRBV30 and TRBJ2-3, is SQTIHQWPATLVQPVGSPLSLECTVEGTSNPNLYWYRQAAGRGLQLLFYSVGIGQISSEVPQNLSASRPQDRQFILSSKKLLLSDSGFYLCAWRPRGTDTQYFGPGTRLTVL.

This clonotype was counted a few times. The chain is built from TRBV12-3 or TRBV12-4 and TRBJ1-2, with D perhaps TRBD1 (6 bases). V lost 7 bases and J 0 bases, leaving 15 bases between the germline ends. CDR3 size: 15 residues. The CDR3 DNA follows: TGTGCCAGCAAGAAATCAGGGGACGCTAACTATGGCTACACCTTC. Its protein is CASKKSGDANYGYTF.

The chain recombines TRBV4-1 with TRBJ1-3; D unclear. Trimming removed 0 bases at V and 0 bases at J, with 3 bases between. The CDR3 sequence is 14 residues long. The germline gives CDR1 MGHRA, CDR2 YSYEKL. CDR3 sequence reads: CASSQDLSGNTIYF. CDR3 bases: TGCGCCAGCAGCCAAGACCTCTCTGGAAACACCATATATTTT.

This chain uses TRBV20-1 with TRBJ1-5; D possibly corresponds to TRBD1 (5 bases). Per the germline V gene, CDR1 is DFQATT and CDR2 is SNEGSKA (reference sequence). V was pared by 3 bases and J by 4 bases, with 13 bases between. The CDR3 contains 14 residues. The CDR3 bases are TGCAGTGCTAGCGGCAGGGAGGTGAATCAGCCCCAGCATTTT. This sequence encodes CSASGREVNQPQHF.

This clonotype was counted between two and nine times. The chain employs TRBV25-1 and TRBJ1-2; D is perhaps TRBD1 (6 bases). This CDR3 contains 18 residues. Germline lookup yields CDR1 MGHDK and CDR2 SYGVNS. V lost 1 base and J lost 5, with 23 bases in between. The CDR3 DNA is TGTGCCAGCAGTGAATCTCCGTCATTGGCAGGGGCCGTGTATGGCTACACCTTC. As protein: CASSESPSLAGAVYGYTF.

This clonotype was seen ten or more times. The CDR3 sequence is CSVEEVANNEQFF. The CDR3, as DNA: TGCAGCGTTGAAGAGGTGGCTAACAATGAGCAGTTCTTC. This chain connects TRBV29-1 to TRBJ2-1; D is undetermined. Deletions cut 0 bases from V and 5 bases from J, with 8 bases between. CDR3 length: 13 residues. CDR1 and CDR2 (germline): SQVTM, ANQGSEA.

In this sample, this clonotype turned up a few times. Relative to the germline gene, one junction end is altered; a read error may explain this. The V and J genes are TRBV12-3 or TRBV12-4 and TRBJ2-3; either TRBD1 or TRBD2 may fit D (5 bases each). The CDR3 is 12 residues long. The CDR3 coding sequence is TGCACGACGGGACCCTCCACAGATACGCAGTATTTT. The encoded protein is CTTGPSTDTQYF.

This clonotype was detected only a few times. The chain is built from TRBV7-3 and TRBJ2-3; TRBD1 matches at 7 bases. V dropped 5 bases and J dropped 6; count of bases not matched to a gene: 11. CDR3 length equals 15 residues. Germline V gives CDR1 SGHTA, CDR2 FQGTGA. CDR3 sequence (DNA): TGTGCCAGCAGCGTGGGACAGACTGACATGGATACGCAGTATTTT. Amino acid sequence: CASSVGQTDMDTQYF.

The chain is built from TRBV20-1 and TRBJ1-2; tentative D call: TRBD1 (5 bases). The CDR3 covers 14 residues. V lost 0 bases to trimming and J lost 3 bases, with 11 bases between them. Germline V CDR1 and CDR2: DFQATT, SNEGSKA (reference sequence). The CDR3 region is CSARDTRDYYGYTF. CDR3 nucleotide sequence: TGCAGTGCTAGAGATACCAGGGATTACTATGGCTACACCTTC.

The chain links TRBV28 to TRBJ2-7; 7 nucleotides align to TRBD1. The germline V gene encodes CDR1 MDHEN and CDR2 SYDVKM. The CDR3 has 14 residues. V shed 7 bases, J shed 2 bases, and the junction held 8 bases outside the gene matches. CDR3 sequence reads: CASKDRVVPYEQYF. In DNA form, the CDR3 reads TGTGCCAGCAAAGACAGGGTCGTTCCCTACGAGCAGTACTTC.

This chain uses TRBV19 with TRBJ1-2; TRBD1 is a possible D gene (5 bases). Trimming left V 9 bases short and J 3 bases short, with 17 bases between. This CDR3 contains 14 residues. Germline CDR1 and CDR2: LNHDA and SQIVND (reference sequence). CDR3 DNA: TGTGCCAGGGCGGACGAGGGACCGTACTATGGCTACACCTTC. It translates to CARADEGPYYGYTF. Drawing the rest from reference TRBV19 and TRBJ1-2, the complete variable domain is DGGITQSPKYLFRKEGQNVTLSCEQNLNHDAMYWYRQDPGQGLRLIYYSQIVNDFQKGDIAEGYSVSREKKESFPLTVTSAQKNPTAFYLCARADEGPYYGYTFGSGTRLTVV.

This clonotype came up a few times. V is TRBV7-2 and J is TRBJ2-3; 7 bases align to TRBD2. The CDR3 length is 15 residues. V was clipped by 2 bases and J by 5 bases; unmatched bases: 7. Germline V gene lookup returns CDR1 SGHTA and CDR2 FQGNSA. CDR3 amino acids: CASSLTSGAQDTQYF. The CDR3 DNA follows: TGTGCCAGCAGCTTAACGAGCGGGGCCCAAGATACGCAGTATTTT. The complete variable domain, with remaining parts taken from reference TRBV7-2 and TRBJ2-3, reads GAGVSQSPSNKVTEKGKDVELRCDPISGHTALYWYRQSLGQGLEFLIYFQGNSAPDKSGLPSDRFSAERTGGSVSTLTIQRTQQEDSAVYLCASSLTSGAQDTQYFGPGTRLTVL.

The chain employs TRBV6-2 or TRBV6-3 and TRBJ2-7, with TRBD2 identical over 7 bases. The DNA end favors TRBJ2-5, so the J call may be wrong. The CDR3 spans 14 residues. The germline V gene has CDR1 MNHEY and CDR2 SVGEGT. In DNA form, the CDR3 reads TGTGCCAGCAGTTACGGGGGGGTTCGAGAGACCCAGTACTTC. Protein product: CASSYGGVRETQYF.

This clonotype was seen at least ten times. The chain has TRBV6-2 or TRBV6-3 and TRBJ2-5; D perhaps matches TRBD2 (5 bases). V lost 5 bases and J lost 7, with 8 bases in between. CDR3 length equals 11 residues. Germline V gives CDR1 MNHEY, CDR2 SVGEGT. For the CDR3, the DNA is TGTGCCAGCAGTGTTAGCGTGACCCAGTACTTC. It encodes CASSVSVTQYF.

The V gene is TRBV4-3, the J gene TRBJ1-1, with D possibly TRBD1 on 5 matching bases. V dropped 0 bases and J dropped 4 bases, with 9 bases sitting between them. The germline CDR1 and CDR2 sequences are LGHNA and YSLEER. The CDR3 spans 14 residues. The CDR3 reads CASSQDWGVTEAFF. CDR3 sequence (DNA): TGCGCCAGCAGCCAAGATTGGGGGGTCACTGAAGCTTTCTTT.

The rearrangement uses TRBV5-1 and TRBJ2-7, with unresolved D. V was shortened by 0 bases and J by 2 bases, with 9 bases between the two germline ends. CDR3 length equals 14 residues. CDR1 SGHRS and CDR2 YFSETQ come from the germline V gene. The CDR3, as DNA: TGCGCCAGCAGCTTGGAACAGCTAACCTACGAGCAGTACTTC. Translation: CASSLEQLTYEQYF.

This rearrangement joins TRBV18 to TRBJ1-1; no clear D. Germline lookup yields CDR1 KGHSH and CDR2 LQKENI. This CDR3 region has 13 residues. V shed 2 bases and J shed 4 bases, with 8 bases lying between them. The CDR3 DNA sequence: TGTGCCAGCTCACCAGGGCGGAGCACTGAAGCTTTCTTT. It is translated as CASSPGRSTEAFF. The full variable domain, with the rest looked up from reference TRBV18 and TRBJ1-1, is NAGVMQNPRHLVRRRGQEARLRCSPMKGHSHVYWYRQLPEEGLKFMVYLQKENIIDESGMPKERFSAEFPKEGPSILRIQQVVRGDSAAYFCASSPGRSTEAFFGQGTRLTVV.

Only a few counts were recorded for this clonotype. The J gene is TRBJ2-5, the V gene TRBV29-1; the match to TRBD2 covers 7 bases. The germline V gene encodes CDR1 SQVTM and CDR2 ANQGSEA. The CDR3 contains 17 residues. V lost 5 bases and J lost 3; bases outside the gene matches: 18. The DNA of the CDR3 is TGCAGCGTTACCGAGGCGGGGGTACCCCAACCCAAAGAGACCCAGTACTTC. It is translated as CSVTEAGVPQPKETQYF.

This clonotype has just a few counts. A much larger clone is a single base away; this may be a read error. The chain recombines TRBV15 with TRBJ2-1; D is perhaps TRBD1 (6 bases). This CDR3 region has 15 residues. In germline, CDR1 is LNHNV, CDR2 YYDKDF (reference sequence). Trimming removed 3 bases from V and 13 bases from J, with 22 bases in between. DNA for the CDR3: TGTGCCACCAGCAGTCTCCGGGACAAGAAAGAGACCCAGTTCTTC. Its translation: CATSSLRDKKETQFF.

This chain joins TRBV29-1 and TRBJ2-4; D gene unclear. The germline gives CDR1 SQVTM, CDR2 ANQGSEA. There are 14 residues in the CDR3. The V and J ends lost 2 bases and 2 bases respectively, with 10 bases between them. CDR3 residues: CSVEFSFPKNIQYF. The CDR3 coding sequence is TGCAGCGTTGAATTTAGCTTTCCCAAAAACATTCAGTACTTC. Filled out from reference TRBV29-1 and TRBJ2-4, the complete variable domain reads SAVISQKPSRDICQRGTSLTIQCQVDSQVTMMFWYRQQPGQSLTLIATANQGSEATYESGFVIDKFPISRPNLTFSTLTVSNMSPEDSSIYLCSVEFSFPKNIQYFGAGTRLSVL.

The chain recombines TRBV9 with TRBJ1-5; D not certain. Germline CDR1 and CDR2: SGDLS and YYNGEE. V was trimmed by 0 bases and J by 6 bases, leaving 7 bases between them. CDR3 length: 13 residues. CDR3 sequence (DNA): TGTGCCAGCAGCGTAGAACCCGGTCAGCCCCAGCATTTT. Amino acid sequence: CASSVEPGQPQHF.

This clonotype was detected a few times. The J gene is TRBJ2-5, the V gene TRBV9, with TRBD2 identical over 9 bases. Per germline, CDR1 SGDLS and CDR2 YYNGEE. After removal of 3 bases from V and 11 bases from J, the junction contained 11 bases not matched to a gene. There are 14 residues in the CDR3. CDR3 sequence reads: CASSDPGTSTEQYF. The CDR3 DNA reads as TGTGCCAGCAGCGATCCCGGGACTAGCACAGAGCAGTACTTC.

The chain recombines TRBV12-3 or TRBV12-4 with TRBJ2-1; tentatively, D is TRBD2 (5 bases). The CDR3 covers 13 residues. Trimming left V 0 bases short and J 8 bases short, with 8 bases between. CDR3 residues: CASSLAPGYEQFF. CDR3 bases: TGTGCCAGCAGTTTAGCCCCGGGGTATGAGCAGTTCTTC.

This clonotype was counted a few times. The chain carries TRBV9 and TRBJ2-1; 7 bases fit TRBD1. With 4 bases clipped from V and 9 bases from J, the junction kept 13 bases outside the gene matches. From germline, CDR1 is SGDLS and CDR2 YYNGEE. The CDR3 covers 15 residues. The CDR3 DNA sequence: TGTGCCAGCAGCCGAGGGGGACAGACGGCCGGTGAGCAGTTCTTC. Encoded protein: CASSRGGQTAGEQFF.

In this sample, this clonotype turned up a few times. V and J are TRBV7-9 and TRBJ2-7; 10 bases are a match to TRBD2. The germline CDR1 and CDR2 sequences are SEHNR and FQNEAQ (reference sequence). V lost 0 bases and J lost 10; bases outside the gene matches: 3. The CDR3 is made up of 13 amino acids. In nucleotides, the CDR3 is TGTGCCAGCAGCTTAGCGCTAGCGGGAGACCAGTACTTC. Translating gives CASSLALAGDQYF.

A few counts support this clonotype. The CDR3 here is CATSRDSGPSTTDTQYF. DNA for the CDR3: TGTGCCACCAGCAGAGATTCAGGGCCCTCTACCACAGATACGCAGTATTTT. This chain joins TRBV15 and TRBJ2-3; possible D gene TRBD1, 5 bases. The CDR3 is 17 residues long. Germline CDR1 LNHNV, CDR2 YYDKDF (reference sequence). Between the trimmed V and J ends, which lost 0 bases and 2 bases, there was a span of 15 bases.

The chain has TRBV5-1 and TRBJ2-7, with TRBD2 matching over 9 bases. The tail of the sequence fits TRBJ2-5 better, so the J call may be wrong. Per germline, CDR1 SGHRS and CDR2 YFSETQ. CDR3 length: 15 amino acids. CDR3 region: CASSLGFSGSETQYF. The CDR3 nucleotides read TGCGCCAGCAGCTTGGGGTTTAGCGGGAGTGAGACCCAGTACTTC.